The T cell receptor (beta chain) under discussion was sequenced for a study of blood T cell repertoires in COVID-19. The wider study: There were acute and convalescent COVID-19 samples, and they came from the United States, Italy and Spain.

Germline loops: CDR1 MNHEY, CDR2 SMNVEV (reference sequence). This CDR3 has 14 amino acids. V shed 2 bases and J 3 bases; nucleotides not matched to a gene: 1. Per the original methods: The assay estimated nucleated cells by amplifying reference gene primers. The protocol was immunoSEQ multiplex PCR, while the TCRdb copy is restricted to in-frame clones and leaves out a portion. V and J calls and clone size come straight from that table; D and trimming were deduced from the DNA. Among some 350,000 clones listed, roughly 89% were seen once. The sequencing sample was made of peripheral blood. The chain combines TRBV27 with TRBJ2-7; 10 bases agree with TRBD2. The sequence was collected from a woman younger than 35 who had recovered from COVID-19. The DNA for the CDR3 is TGTGCCAGCAGTTTAAAGCGGGAGGGCTACGAGCAGTACGTC. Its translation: CASSLKREGYEQYV.